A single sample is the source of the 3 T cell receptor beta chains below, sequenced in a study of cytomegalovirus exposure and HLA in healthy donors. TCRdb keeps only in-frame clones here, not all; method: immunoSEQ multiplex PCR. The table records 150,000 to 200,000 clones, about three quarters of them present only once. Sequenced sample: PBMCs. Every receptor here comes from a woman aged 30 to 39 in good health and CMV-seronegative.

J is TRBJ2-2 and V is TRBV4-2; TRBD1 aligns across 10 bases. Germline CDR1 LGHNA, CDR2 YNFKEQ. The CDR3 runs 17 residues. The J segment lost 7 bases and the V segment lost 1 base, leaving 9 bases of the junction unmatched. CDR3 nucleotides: TGTGCCAGCAGCCAAGCGGGACAGGGGAGACCTAACGGGGAGCTGTTTTTT. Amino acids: CASSQAGQGRPNGELFF.

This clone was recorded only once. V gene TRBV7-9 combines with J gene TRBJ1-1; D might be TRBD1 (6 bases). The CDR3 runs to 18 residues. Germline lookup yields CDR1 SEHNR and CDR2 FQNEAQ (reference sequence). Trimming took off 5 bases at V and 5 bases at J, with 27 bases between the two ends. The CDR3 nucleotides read TGTGCCAGCAGCGCGGTGGGCGGGGGGGCCTGGAGTGAGACTGAAGCTTTCTTT. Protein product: CASSAVGGGAWSETEAFF.

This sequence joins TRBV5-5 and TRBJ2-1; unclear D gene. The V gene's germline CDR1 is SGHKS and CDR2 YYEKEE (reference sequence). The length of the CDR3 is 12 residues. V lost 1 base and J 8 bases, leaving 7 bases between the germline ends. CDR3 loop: CASSLIGYEQFF. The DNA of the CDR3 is TGTGCCAGCAGCTTGATCGGGTATGAGCAGTTCTTC.